This TCR beta chain came from a study of tumor and adjacent non-tumor tissue in lung cancer. On the study more broadly: Patients comprised 12 adenocarcinoma, 2 squamous cell carcinoma and 1 small cell lung cancer. Samples averaged approximately 4.2 million productive TCRbeta reads each.

About this clonotype itself: One end of the junction varies from germline; a read error may be responsible.

The CDR3 covers 13 residues. Per the germline V gene, CDR1 is SQVTM and CDR2 is ANQGSEA. A modified ARM-PCR protocol with three rounds of nested PCR amplified TCRbeta. TCRdb used MiXCR to reprocess the multiplex PCR reads, holding one entry per CDR3 protein. The sample has about 110,000 distinct CDR3 sequences; under 90% are singletons. RNA was extracted from bulk tissue without any cell sorting. Chemotherapy-naive patients with new lung cancer underwent thoracic surgery in China, August–November 2014. The material sequenced was lung tumor tissue. V and J are TRBV29-1 and TRBJ2-4; weak D call: TRBD1 (5 bases). The receptor's source is a man in his 70s with non-small cell lung cancer. As DNA, the CDR3 is TGCAACGTTGAACCTAGGGGTTTCGACATTCATTACTTC. It encodes CNVEPRGFDIHYF.